A single sample gave rise to the 28 T cell receptor beta chains below, sequenced in a study of blood T cell repertoires in COVID-19. Profiled with immunoSEQ multiplex PCR; TCRdb holds only in-frame clones, not every one. The sample has just over 300,000 clones; about 90% are singletons. The sample was peripheral blood. The source of these receptors is a man aged 18 to 29 with active or convalescent COVID-19.

The V call is TRBV7-2, the J call TRBJ1-2; the D gene is possibly TRBD1 (6 bases). Trimming shortened V by 2 bases and J by 4 bases, and 23 bases separated the two germline ends. The CDR3 contains 18 residues. The germline CDR1 and CDR2 sequences are SGHTA and FQGNSA. The CDR3 bases are TGTGCCAGCAGCTTATTCCACTTAACAGGGATGTACGCCTATGGCTACACCTTC. It translates to CASSLFHLTGMYAYGYTF.

In DNA form, the CDR3 reads TGCGCCAGCAGCCAAGATGGGACAGAAGTCTACGAGCAGTACTTC. Amino acids: CASSQDGTEVYEQYF. This rearrangement joins TRBV4-1 to TRBJ2-7; 7 bases match TRBD1. V gave up 0 bases and J gave up 3 bases; unmatched junction bases: 5. Germline V gene sequence: CDR1 MGHRA, CDR2 YSYEKL. The CDR3 loop spans 15 amino acids.

The count of this clone is one. The chain uses TRBV6-5 and TRBJ1-1, with no clear D. Trimming took 0 bases from V and 1 from J, leaving 6 bases between them. The CDR3 consists of 14 residues. The germline CDR1 and CDR2 sequences are MNHEY and SVGAGI. CDR3 in amino acids: CASSYSGGNTEAFF. CDR3 DNA: TGTGCCAGCAGTTACTCAGGAGGGAACACTGAAGCTTTCTTT.

The genes are TRBV7-9 and TRBJ2-1, with 7 bases fitting TRBD2. With 5 bases clipped from V and 7 bases from J, the junction kept 5 bases outside the gene matches. CDR1 is SEHNR, CDR2 FQNEAQ, per germline (reference sequence). CDR3 length: 13 amino acids. CDR3 protein: CASSLTSVNEQFF. The CDR3 DNA follows: TGTGCCAGCAGCCTCACTAGCGTAAATGAGCAGTTCTTC.

The V gene is TRBV6-5, the J gene TRBJ2-5, with 10 bases fitting TRBD1. V was pared by 5 bases and J by 3 bases, with 6 bases of the junction left unmatched. Germline CDR1 MNHEY, CDR2 SVGAGI. This CDR3 comprises 15 residues. The CDR3 loop is CASSRAGTGEETQYF. CDR3 DNA: TGTGCCAGCAGTCGCGCGGGGACAGGGGAAGAGACCCAGTACTTC.

The chain recombines TRBV19 with TRBJ2-1; 8 bases align to TRBD1. Germline values: CDR1 LNHDA, CDR2 SQIVND (reference sequence). The CDR3 loop spans 20 amino acids. V was pared by 6 bases and J by 1 base, with 20 bases of the junction left unmatched. The CDR3 sequence is CASSTRTGPMGLRSYNEQFF. The DNA of the CDR3 is TGTGCCAGTAGCACCCGGACAGGGCCCATGGGACTTCGGTCCTACAATGAGCAGTTCTTC.

The rearrangement uses TRBV5-5 and TRBJ1-1; a weak D match, TRBD1 (5 bases). V lost 4 bases and J 7 bases, leaving 8 bases between the germline ends. The V gene's germline CDR1 is SGHKS and CDR2 YYEKEE (reference sequence). CDR3 size: 11 residues. This CDR3 reads CASSLQGEAFF. The CDR3 DNA reads as TGTGCCAGCAGCCTGCAGGGTGAAGCTTTCTTT.

This chain links TRBV19 with TRBJ2-1; possibly TRBD2 for D (5 bases). The CDR3 length is 16 residues. Germline CDR1 LNHDA, CDR2 SQIVND (reference sequence). Deletions cut 4 bases from V and 8 bases from J, with 21 bases between. The CDR3 is CASSSPGSIGMHEQFF. Here the CDR3 DNA reads TGTGCCAGTAGTAGTCCGGGAAGTATAGGGATGCATGAGCAGTTCTTC.

The J gene is TRBJ2-7, the V gene TRBV28, with D possibly matching TRBD1 (6 bases). The CDR3 length is 17 residues. Germline V lookup: CDR1 MDHEN, CDR2 SYDVKM. Trimming pared 6 bases from V and 4 bases from J, leaving 25 bases between. CDR3 in amino acids: CASRVRDTESNWYEQYF. CDR3 DNA sequence: TGTGCCAGCAGGGTACGGGACACGGAATCTAACTGGTACGAGCAGTACTTC.

With respect to this clone: In the same sample, other DNA sequences code for this CDR3. J is TRBJ2-1 and V is TRBV4-1; D remains ambiguous. Germline V gene lookup returns CDR1 MGHRA and CDR2 YSYEKL. Trimming took off 1 base at V and 7 bases at J, with 2 bases between the two ends. The CDR3 contains 11 residues. The CDR3 region has the DNA TGCGCCAGCAGCCAAGCAAATGAGCAGTTCTTC. Its protein is CASSQANEQFF.

The rearrangement links TRBV4-3 to TRBJ1-4; 9 bases agree with TRBD1. Looked up from germline, CDR1 is LGHNA and CDR2 is YSLEER. This CDR3 is built from 15 residues. J was trimmed by 6 bases and V by 2 bases; bases with no gene match: 4. The CDR3 is CASSQLGTGHEKLFF. The CDR3 DNA is TGCGCCAGCAGCCAATTAGGGACAGGGCATGAAAAACTGTTTTTT.

The chain joins TRBV5-4 to TRBJ1-1; D is ambiguous. Trimming took off 0 bases at V and 1 base at J, with 10 bases between the two ends. The CDR3 covers 15 residues. Per germline, CDR1 SGHNT and CDR2 YYREEE (reference sequence). The CDR3 protein is CASSLGPEPNTEAFF. The CDR3, as DNA: TGTGCCAGCAGCTTGGGGCCGGAGCCGAACACTGAAGCTTTCTTT.

This clone came up once. The gene calls are TRBV7-3 and TRBJ2-2; the match to TRBD2 covers 9 bases. The CDR3 is made up of 15 amino acids. Trimming took 5 bases from V and 4 from J; bases not matched to a gene: 5. Germline V gene sequence: CDR1 SGHTA, CDR2 FQGTGA. In DNA form, the CDR3 reads TGTGCCAGCAGCCACTCGCGGGAGGGCACCGGGGAGCTGTTTTTT. It codes for CASSHSREGTGELFF.

CDR3 sequence reads: CGAGRLNSGANVLTF. CDR3 coding DNA: TGTGGAGCGGGCAGACTAAACTCTGGGGCCAACGTCCTGACTTTC. The V call is TRBV2, the J call TRBJ2-6; possibly TRBD2 for D (6 bases). The CDR3 has 15 residues. In germline, CDR1 is SNHLY, CDR2 FYNNEI.

The chain recombines TRBV9 with TRBJ1-2; 7 positions agree with TRBD1. The CDR3 loop spans 13 amino acids. Germline V CDR1 and CDR2: SGDLS, YYNGEE. Trimming cost V 0 bases and J 9 bases; bases outside gene matches: 5. CDR3 bases: TGTGCCAGCAGCGTAGCGCAGGGGGTTAGCTACACCTTC. Protein product: CASSVAQGVSYTF.

This rearrangement joins TRBV9 to TRBJ2-5; tentatively, D is TRBD2 (7 bases). Deletions cut 4 bases from V and 3 bases from J, with 16 bases between. CDR1 and CDR2 (germline): SGDLS, YYNGEE. The CDR3 loop spans 15 amino acids. The CDR3 spells CASSTGGGSKETQYF. The CDR3 DNA is TGTGCCAGCAGCACCGGCGGGGGCTCTAAAGAGACCCAGTACTTC. The full variable domain, rest sourced from reference TRBV9 and TRBJ2-5, is DSGVTQTPKHLITATGQRVTLRCSPRSGDLSVYWYQQSLDQGLQFLIQYYNGEERAKGNILERFSAQQFPDLHSELNLSSLELGDSALYFCASSTGGGSKETQYFGPGTRLLVL.

This chain links TRBV13 with TRBJ1-2, with D perhaps TRBD1 (5 bases). Germline V gives CDR1 PRHDT, CDR2 FYEKMQ (reference sequence). V was clipped by 5 bases and J by 2 bases, with 18 bases between them. The CDR3 runs 16 residues. CDR3 residues: CASSQRYRGRNYGYTF. The CDR3 DNA sequence: TGTGCCAGCAGCCAACGGTATAGGGGAAGGAACTATGGCTACACCTTC.

This clone came up a few times. The chain uses TRBV27 and TRBJ2-1; 7 bases agree with TRBD1. The trim removed 7 bases at V and 0 bases at J, leaving 9 bases unmatched. The CDR3 loop spans 16 amino acids. Germline CDR1 and CDR2: MNHEY and SMNVEV (reference sequence). The CDR3 DNA reads TGTGCCAGCACCCTTACAGGGGTGAGCTCCTACAATGAGCAGTTCTTC. Protein product: CASTLTGVSSYNEQFF.

The chain uses TRBV28 and TRBJ2-7; tentatively, D is TRBD2 (6 bases). V lost 6 bases, J lost 5 bases, and 17 bases lay in between. CDR1 MDHEN and CDR2 SYDVKM come from the germline V gene. The CDR3 runs to 14 residues. The CDR3 DNA reads as TGTGCCAGCAGGCAGGGAGGTCCCCTCCACGAGCAGTACTTC. Translated: CASRQGGPLHEQYF.

This chain joins TRBV6-2 or TRBV6-3 and TRBJ2-1; D is unresolved. Germline-derived CDR1 and CDR2 are MNHEY and SVGEGT. The CDR3 extends over 14 amino acids. The V end lost 0 bases, the J end lost 5 bases, and 8 bases lay between the germline ends. CDR3 DNA sequence: TGTGCCAGCAGTTACTCGTCAGAAAACAATGAGCAGTTCTTC. It yields the protein CASSYSSENNEQFF.

This CDR3 reads CAISESRAGGYTDTQYF. The CDR3 nucleotides read TGTGCCATCAGTGAGTCCCGGGCGGGGGGCTACACAGATACGCAGTATTTT. The chain joins TRBV10-3 to TRBJ2-3; 8 bases fit TRBD2. The J segment lost 2 bases and the V segment lost 0 bases, leaving 7 bases of the junction unmatched. CDR1 is ENHRY and CDR2 is SYGVKD in the germline V gene. The CDR3 is 17 amino acids.

The CDR3 protein is CASSRAGTKSSYEQYF. The CDR3 DNA sequence: TGTGCCAGCAGCAGAGCAGGGACTAAAAGCTCCTACGAGCAGTACTTC. The chain is built from TRBV5-5 and TRBJ2-7; 7 bases align to TRBD2. V gave up 4 bases and J gave up 0 bases; unmatched junction bases: 10. Germline lookup yields CDR1 SGHKS and CDR2 YYEKEE (reference sequence). This CDR3 is 16 amino acids long. Together with reference TRBV5-5 and TRBJ2-7, the CDR3 gives the full variable domain: DAGVTQSPTHLIKTRGQQVTLRCSPISGHKSVSWYQQVLGQGPQFIFQYYEKEERGRGNFPDRFSARQFPNYSSELNVNALLLGDSALYLCASSRAGTKSSYEQYFGPGTRLTVT.

This chain uses TRBV27 with TRBJ1-2; D not certain. The CDR3 extends over 14 amino acids. Deletions cut 5 bases from V and 3 bases from J, with 13 bases between. The germline CDR1 and CDR2 sequences are MNHEY and SMNVEV (reference sequence). CDR3 bases: TGTGCCAGCAGTCGCGGCGGAGGATACTATGGCTACACCTTC. Translated: CASSRGGGYYGYTF.

CDR3 nucleotide sequence: TGTGCCAGCAGTGACCGGGGGAGGTACACAGATACGCAGTATTTT. Protein sequence: CASSDRGRYTDTQYF. This chain connects TRBV6-4 to TRBJ2-3, with D possibly being TRBD2 (6 bases). V lost 2 bases, J lost 2 bases, and 11 bases lay in between. CDR3 length: 15 residues. In germline, CDR1 is MRHNA, CDR2 SNTAGT.

The chain recombines TRBV4-3 with TRBJ2-7; D unresolved. The CDR3 is 17 residues long. Germline V gives CDR1 LGHNA, CDR2 YSLEER. Deletions cut 0 bases from V and 2 bases from J, with 17 bases between. The CDR3 DNA sequence: TGCGCCAGCAGCCAAGATTTATGGGCACGTGAAGCCTACGAGCAGTACTTC. Encoded protein: CASSQDLWAREAYEQYF.

The V call is TRBV7-2, the J call TRBJ1-5, with D tentatively TRBD1 (6 bases). Trimming removed 2 bases at V and 2 bases at J, with 13 bases between. Germline CDR1 reads SGHTA; CDR2 reads FQGNSA. The CDR3 totals 16 residues. The CDR3 DNA reads as TGTGCCAGCAGCTTAACAGGGACTATGGGCAATCAGCCCCAGCATTTT. It codes for CASSLTGTMGNQPQHF.

The genes are TRBV4-1 and TRBJ2-5; D might be TRBD2 (6 bases). There are 16 residues in the CDR3. Germline-derived CDR1 and CDR2 are MGHRA and YSYEKL. Trimming removed 0 bases from V and 1 base from J, with 12 bases in between. CDR3 sequence reads: CASSQEGVLAQETQYF. The DNA of the CDR3 is TGCGCCAGCAGCCAAGAGGGGGTACTAGCCCAAGAGACCCAGTACTTC.

This chain links TRBV9 with TRBJ1-2; a possible D gene is TRBD1 (5 bases). V was trimmed by 0 bases and J by 8 bases, leaving 17 bases between them. The CDR3 extends over 15 amino acids. CDR1 is SGDLS and CDR2 is YYNGEE in the germline V gene. The CDR3 loop is CASSVGSIPGEGYTF. CDR3 coding DNA: TGTGCCAGCAGCGTAGGGTCCATCCCGGGGGAGGGCTACACCTTC.